These 23 T cell receptor beta chains were all obtained from the same sample, sequenced in a study of post-analysis software for immune sequencing data. Study results and limitations: Elevated frequency relative to controls characterized four or five TRBV segments in patients, TRBV5-6, TRBV5-1 and TRBV20-1 among them.

The antigens for these receptors are not known. Unique molecular identifiers were built into the TCR beta cDNA libraries. TCRdb itself ran the PCR reads through MiXCR, one entry per CDR3 protein. In the table there are about half a million distinct CDR3 sequences, around 31% of which are singletons. Sequencing was done on a sample of blood. These receptors were taken from a girl under 18 with multiple sclerosis.

In its sample, this clonotype was seen once. This likely came from a read error, as a far larger clone is one base away. The chain has TRBV5-5 and TRBJ2-1; maybe TRBD2 (5 bases). The CDR3 covers 13 residues. With 0 bases removed from V and 10 bases from J, the gap between germline ends came to 11 bases. CDR1 is SGHKS, CDR2 YYEKEE, per germline (reference sequence). The CDR3 spells CASSLAGSYEQFF. The CDR3 DNA is TGTGCCAGCAGCTTGGCGGGGTCCTACGAGCAGTTCTTC.

This clonotype was recorded a few times. The chain uses TRBV9 and TRBJ2-1, with 14 bases that match TRBD2. This CDR3 has 20 amino acids. The germline V gene encodes CDR1 SGDLS and CDR2 YYNGEE. V lost 2 bases to trimming and J lost 9 bases; unmatched junction nucleotides: 19. The CDR3 is CASSVAPRPAGLAGESEQFF. The CDR3, as DNA: TGTGCCAGCAGCGTGGCGCCACGACCCGCGGGACTAGCGGGGGAAAGTGAGCAGTTCTTC.

The V call is TRBV5-1, the J call TRBJ2-4; no clear D gene. Germline CDR1 reads SGHRS; CDR2 reads YFSETQ. The CDR3 is made up of 14 amino acids. Trimming left V 0 bases short and J 1 base short, with 5 bases between. The CDR3 protein is CASSLDPAKNIQYF. In DNA, the CDR3 is TGCGCCAGCAGCTTGGATCCGGCCAAAAACATTCAGTACTTC.

J is TRBJ2-1 and V is TRBV28; TRBD2 might be the D (6 bases). CDR1 MDHEN and CDR2 SYDVKM come from the germline V gene. The CDR3 loop spans 14 amino acids. The V gene lost 5 bases and the J gene lost 5 bases, with 13 bases spanning the gap. CDR3 in DNA: TGTGCCAGCAGTCCGGACTACAACCACAATGAGCAGTTCTTC. Residues: CASSPDYNHNEQFF.

The sample holds a few counts of this clonotype. CDR3 DNA sequence: TGTGCCAGCAGCACCTCTCTAAGTAGGAGCTCCTATAATTCACCCCTCCACTTT. Its protein product is CASSTSLSRSSYNSPLHF. The V call is TRBV11-2, the J call TRBJ1-6; D not resolved. Per the germline V gene, CDR1 is SGHAT and CDR2 is FQNNGV. Trimming stripped 5 bases from V and 0 bases from J, with 17 bases between. The CDR3 has 18 amino acids.

The CDR3, as DNA: TGTGCCAGCAGCCCGTCCGGCCACTCCTATAATTCACCCCTCCACTTT. Its protein product is CASSPSGHSYNSPLHF. The chain links TRBV12-3 or TRBV12-4 to TRBJ1-6; D uncertain. This CDR3 has 16 amino acids. The germline V and J ends were trimmed by 6 bases and 0 bases, with 12 bases remaining between them.

The gene calls are TRBV12-3 or TRBV12-4 and TRBJ1-2, with D unresolved. Trimming pared 0 bases from V and 7 bases from J, leaving 12 bases between. The CDR3 contains 14 residues. The CDR3, as DNA: TGTGCCAGCAGTTTAGCGGGCCTGTTGGCTGGCTACACCTTC. As protein: CASSLAGLLAGYTF.

This clonotype was detected only a few times. J is TRBJ2-7 and V is TRBV28, with 7 positions matching TRBD1. Germline lookup yields CDR1 MDHEN and CDR2 SYDVKM. The CDR3 has 14 residues. With 5 bases clipped from V and 5 bases from J, the junction kept 9 bases outside the gene matches. The CDR3 protein is CASSLPDRANEQYF. CDR3 nucleotides: TGTGCCAGCAGTCTCCCCGACAGGGCTAACGAGCAGTACTTC.

This clonotype was seen only a few times. V is TRBV14 and J is TRBJ1-2; D call uncertain. The CDR3 consists of 15 residues. Trimming removed 0 bases at V and 6 bases at J, with 14 bases between. The germline CDR1 and CDR2 sequences are SGHDN and FVKESK. In nucleotides, the CDR3 is TGTGCCAGCAGCCAAGAAGCAGTCAGCGCTAATGGCTACACCTTC. Its translation: CASSQEAVSANGYTF.

J is TRBJ2-7 and V is TRBV5-1, with a possible D match to TRBD1 (5 bases). CDR1 is SGHRS, CDR2 YFSETQ, per germline. V lost 1 base and J lost 0, with 11 bases in between. CDR3 length: 15 residues. CDR3: CASSLTRTLSYEQYF. The CDR3 DNA reads as TGCGCCAGCAGCTTGACCCGGACACTCTCCTACGAGCAGTACTTC.

Of note for this clonotype: Germline is not matched at one junction end, which may reflect a read error. This rearrangement joins TRBV4-1 to TRBJ2-3, with unresolved D. Germline V gene sequence: CDR1 MGHRA, CDR2 YSYEKL. The length of the CDR3 is 15 residues. CDR3 bases: TGCACCAGCAGCCAAGTGGACGAGAGCACAGATACGCAGTATTTT. This sequence encodes CTSSQVDESTDTQYF.

The chain has TRBV5-1 and TRBJ2-5; TRBD1 agrees at 9 bases. Germline V lookup: CDR1 SGHRS, CDR2 YFSETQ. The CDR3 runs 14 residues. With V trimmed by 4 bases and J by 4 bases, 5 bases remained unmatched. CDR3 residues: CASSPGTGSETQYF. DNA of the CDR3: TGCGCCAGCAGCCCCGGGACAGGGTCAGAGACCCAGTACTTC.

The V and J genes are TRBV6-2 or TRBV6-3 and TRBJ1-4; D is ambiguous. The CDR3 runs to 16 residues. Trimming took off 4 bases at V and 4 bases at J, with 16 bases between the two ends. Per germline, CDR1 MNHEY and CDR2 SVGEGT. CDR3 in amino acids: CASSLKTFRFNEKLFF. DNA of the CDR3: TGTGCCAGCAGTTTAAAGACCTTTCGGTTTAATGAAAAACTGTTTTTT.

V is TRBV9 and J is TRBJ2-1; D remains ambiguous. There are 16 residues in the CDR3. Deletions cut 3 bases from V and 5 bases from J, with 18 bases between. CDR1 is SGDLS, CDR2 YYNGEE, per germline. The DNA for the CDR3 is TGTGCCAGCAGCGCGGACGGGTCCTCCCTCCACAATGAGCAGTTCTTC. Protein product: CASSADGSSLHNEQFF.

This clonotype appeared once. The chain links TRBV7-9 to TRBJ2-3; 8 positions agree with TRBD2. Germline CDR1 and CDR2: SEHNR and FQNEAQ (reference sequence). J was trimmed by 0 bases and V by 4 bases; bases with no gene match: 12. CDR3 length equals 18 residues. DNA for the CDR3: TGTGCCAGCAGCTCTCGGCGCCTTTTAGCGGGGAGCACAGATACGCAGTATTTT. This translates into CASSSRRLLAGSTDTQYF.

The chain recombines TRBV20-1 with TRBJ1-1, with 7 bases that match TRBD1. The CDR3 sequence is 18 residues long. The germline V gene encodes CDR1 DFQATT and CDR2 SNEGSKA (reference sequence). J was trimmed by 2 bases and V by 1 base; bases with no gene match: 16. The CDR3 spells CSARVLTVLGTANTEAFF. The CDR3 DNA sequence: TGCAGTGCTAGAGTTCTTACTGTTCTAGGGACAGCTAACACTGAAGCTTTCTTT.

There are a few counts of this clonotype. The V and J genes are TRBV4-1 and TRBJ2-1; D tentatively fits TRBD1 or TRBD2 (5 bases each). CDR1 and CDR2 (germline): MGHRA, YSYEKL. The CDR3 is 16 residues long. V lost 3 bases and J lost 8, with 20 bases in between. The CDR3 region is CASSHLKGRRRDEQFF. The DNA of the CDR3 is TGCGCCAGCAGCCACCTAAAGGGACGTAGGCGTGATGAGCAGTTCTTC.

Many counts were recorded for this clonotype. The V and J genes are TRBV7-9 and TRBJ1-4; 8 nucleotides agree with TRBD1. The V gene end was trimmed by 3 bases and the J gene end by 7 bases; junction bases not matched to a gene: 7. Germline V gives CDR1 SEHNR, CDR2 FQNEAQ (reference sequence). The length of the CDR3 is 15 residues. The CDR3 region is CASSLGGQGGEKLFF. For the CDR3, the DNA is TGTGCCAGCAGCTTGGGTGGACAGGGAGGTGAAAAACTGTTTTTT. The full variable domain, with the rest looked up from reference TRBV7-9 and TRBJ1-4, is DTGVSQNPRHKITKRGQNVTFRCDPISEHNRLYWYRQTLGQGPEFLTYFQNEAQLEKSRLLSDRFSAERPKGSFSTLEIQRTEQGDSAMYLCASSLGGQGGEKLFFGSGTQLSVL.

The sample holds many counts of this clonotype. The DNA for the CDR3 is TGTGCCAGCAGTTACTCAGACAGGGGTGACGGCTACACCTTC. Translation: CASSYSDRGDGYTF. V is TRBV6-6 and J is TRBJ1-2, with TRBD1 identical over 8 bases. Germline lookup yields CDR1 MNHNY and CDR2 SVGAGI (reference sequence). The CDR3 runs 14 residues. V lost 0 bases and J lost 8; bases outside the gene matches: 5.

This clonotype was found a few times. V usage is TRBV20-1 and J usage is TRBJ2-5, with no clear D. Looked up from germline, CDR1 is DFQATT and CDR2 is SNEGSKA (reference sequence). The ends were cut back, 3 bases at V and 3 bases at J, with 20 bases in the middle. CDR3 size: 16 residues. CDR3: CSARLILDGSKETQYF. CDR3 nucleotides: TGCAGTGCTAGGCTGATCCTGGACGGCAGTAAAGAGACCCAGTACTTC.

The chain couples TRBV7-9 to TRBJ2-7; no clear D. Trimming took off 5 bases at V and 3 bases at J, with 5 bases between the two ends. CDR3 length: 11 amino acids. The germline V gene encodes CDR1 SEHNR and CDR2 FQNEAQ (reference sequence). CDR3 DNA: TGTGCCAGCAGCATCGACTACGAGCAGTACTTC. It is translated as CASSIDYEQYF.

The CDR3 loop reads CASSLFTGTYNEQFF. Here the CDR3 DNA reads TGTGCCAGCAGCTTATTTACTGGCACCTACAATGAGCAGTTCTTC. The J gene is TRBJ2-1, the V gene TRBV7-3; the D is unclear. V lost 2 bases to trimming and J lost 2 bases, with 10 bases between them. The CDR3 covers 15 residues. Per germline, CDR1 SGHTA and CDR2 FQGTGA.

This clonotype was picked up many times. One junction end disagrees with the germline gene, perhaps due to a read error. This chain uses TRBV5-1 with TRBJ2-5; no clear D gene. The germline gives CDR1 SGHRS, CDR2 YFSETQ. This CDR3 is 11 amino acids long. The CDR3 region is CASSYEETQYF. The DNA of the CDR3 is TGTGCCAGCAGTTATGAAGAGACCCAGTACTTC.